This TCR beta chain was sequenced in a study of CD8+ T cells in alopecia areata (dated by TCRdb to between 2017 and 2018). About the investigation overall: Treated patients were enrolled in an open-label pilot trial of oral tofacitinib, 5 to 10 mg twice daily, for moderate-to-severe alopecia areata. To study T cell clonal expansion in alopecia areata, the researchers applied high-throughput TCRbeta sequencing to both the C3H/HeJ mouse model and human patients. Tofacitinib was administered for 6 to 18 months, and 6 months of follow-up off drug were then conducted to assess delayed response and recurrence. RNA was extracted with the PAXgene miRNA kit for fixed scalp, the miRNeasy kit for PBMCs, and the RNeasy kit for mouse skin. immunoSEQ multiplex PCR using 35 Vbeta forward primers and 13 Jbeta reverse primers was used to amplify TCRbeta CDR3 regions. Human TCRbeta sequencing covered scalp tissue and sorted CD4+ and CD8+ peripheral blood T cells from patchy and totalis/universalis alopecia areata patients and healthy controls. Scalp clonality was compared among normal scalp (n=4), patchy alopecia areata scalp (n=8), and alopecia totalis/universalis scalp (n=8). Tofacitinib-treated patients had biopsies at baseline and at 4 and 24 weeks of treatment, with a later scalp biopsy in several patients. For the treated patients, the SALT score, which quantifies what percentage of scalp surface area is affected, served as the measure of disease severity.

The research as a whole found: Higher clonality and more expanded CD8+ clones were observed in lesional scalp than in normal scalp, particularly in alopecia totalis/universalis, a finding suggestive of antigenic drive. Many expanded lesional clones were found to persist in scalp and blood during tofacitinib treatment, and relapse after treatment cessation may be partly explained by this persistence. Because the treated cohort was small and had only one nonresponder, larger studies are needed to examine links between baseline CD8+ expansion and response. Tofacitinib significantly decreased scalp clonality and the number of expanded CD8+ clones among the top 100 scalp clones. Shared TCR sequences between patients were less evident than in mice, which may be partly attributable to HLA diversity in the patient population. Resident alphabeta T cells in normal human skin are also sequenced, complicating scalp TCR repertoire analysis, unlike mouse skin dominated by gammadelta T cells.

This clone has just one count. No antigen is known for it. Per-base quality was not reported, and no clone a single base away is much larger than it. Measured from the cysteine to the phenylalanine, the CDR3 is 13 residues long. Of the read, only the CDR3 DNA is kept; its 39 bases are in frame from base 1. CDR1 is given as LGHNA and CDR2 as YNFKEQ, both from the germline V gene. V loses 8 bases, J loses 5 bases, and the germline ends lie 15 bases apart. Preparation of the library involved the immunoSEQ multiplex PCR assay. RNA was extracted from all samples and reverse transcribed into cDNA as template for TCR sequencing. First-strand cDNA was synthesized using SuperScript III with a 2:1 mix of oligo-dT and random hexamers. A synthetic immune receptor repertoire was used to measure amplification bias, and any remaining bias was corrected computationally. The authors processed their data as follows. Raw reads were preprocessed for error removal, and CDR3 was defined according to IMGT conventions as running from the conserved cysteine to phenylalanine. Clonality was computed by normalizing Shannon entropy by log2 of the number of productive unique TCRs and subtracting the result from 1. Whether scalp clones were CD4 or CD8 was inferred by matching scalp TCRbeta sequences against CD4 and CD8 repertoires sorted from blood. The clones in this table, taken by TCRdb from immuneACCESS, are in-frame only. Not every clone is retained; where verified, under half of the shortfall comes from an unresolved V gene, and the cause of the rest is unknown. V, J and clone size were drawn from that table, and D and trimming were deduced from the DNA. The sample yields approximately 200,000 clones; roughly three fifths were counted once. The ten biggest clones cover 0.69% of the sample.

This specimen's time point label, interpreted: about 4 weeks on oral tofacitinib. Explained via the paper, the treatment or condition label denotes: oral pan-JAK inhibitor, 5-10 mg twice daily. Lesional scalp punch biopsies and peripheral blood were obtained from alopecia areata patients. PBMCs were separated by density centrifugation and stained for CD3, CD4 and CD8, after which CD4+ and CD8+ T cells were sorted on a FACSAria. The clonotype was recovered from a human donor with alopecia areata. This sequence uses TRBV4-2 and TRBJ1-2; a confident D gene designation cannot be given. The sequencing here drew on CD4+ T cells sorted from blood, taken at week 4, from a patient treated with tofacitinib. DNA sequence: TGTGCCAGCCGGGGAAGGGAAGATTATGGCTACACCTTC. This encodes CASRGREDYGYTF.